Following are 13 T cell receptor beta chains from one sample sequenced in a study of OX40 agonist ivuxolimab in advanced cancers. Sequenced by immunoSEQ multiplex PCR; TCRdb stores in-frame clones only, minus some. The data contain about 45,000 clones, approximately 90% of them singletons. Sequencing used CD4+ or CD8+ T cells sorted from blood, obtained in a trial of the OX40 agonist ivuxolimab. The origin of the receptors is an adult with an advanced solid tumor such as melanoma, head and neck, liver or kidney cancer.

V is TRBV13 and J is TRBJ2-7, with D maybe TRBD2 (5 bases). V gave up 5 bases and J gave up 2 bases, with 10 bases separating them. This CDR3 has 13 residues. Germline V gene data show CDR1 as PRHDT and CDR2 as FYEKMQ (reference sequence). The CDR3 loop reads CASSAGPAYEQYF. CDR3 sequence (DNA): TGTGCCAGCAGCGCGGGTCCCGCCTACGAGCAGTACTTC.

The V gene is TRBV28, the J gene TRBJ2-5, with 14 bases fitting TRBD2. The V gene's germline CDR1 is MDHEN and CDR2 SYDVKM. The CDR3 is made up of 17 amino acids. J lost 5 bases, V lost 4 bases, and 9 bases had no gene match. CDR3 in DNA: TGTGCCAGCAGTTCGGCCCCTGGGACTAGCGGGAGTGAGACCCAGTACTTC. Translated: CASSSAPGTSGSETQYF.

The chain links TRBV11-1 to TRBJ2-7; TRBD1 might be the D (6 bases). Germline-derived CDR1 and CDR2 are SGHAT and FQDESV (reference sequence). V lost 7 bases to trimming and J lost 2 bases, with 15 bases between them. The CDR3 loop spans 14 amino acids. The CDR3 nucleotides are TGTGCCAGCACCCCGGGACACCCCACCTACGAGCAGTACTTC. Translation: CASTPGHPTYEQYF.

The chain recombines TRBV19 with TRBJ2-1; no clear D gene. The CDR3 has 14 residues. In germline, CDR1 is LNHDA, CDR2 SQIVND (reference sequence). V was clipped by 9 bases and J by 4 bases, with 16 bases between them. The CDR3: CASSPSGRYNEQFF. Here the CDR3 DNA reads TGTGCCAGCTCCCCCTCGGGCAGGTACAATGAGCAGTTCTTC.

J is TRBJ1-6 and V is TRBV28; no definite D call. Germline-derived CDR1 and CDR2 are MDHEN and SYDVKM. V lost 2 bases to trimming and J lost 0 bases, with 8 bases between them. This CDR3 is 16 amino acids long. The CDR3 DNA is TGTGCCAGCAGTTTAGGTTCCACCTCCTATAATTCACCCCTCCACTTT. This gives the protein CASSLGSTSYNSPLHF.

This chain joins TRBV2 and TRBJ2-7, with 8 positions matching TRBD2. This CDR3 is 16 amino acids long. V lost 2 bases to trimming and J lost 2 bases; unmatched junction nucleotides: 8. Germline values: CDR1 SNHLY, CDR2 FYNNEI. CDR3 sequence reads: CASSETASGPTYEQYF. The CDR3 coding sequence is TGTGCCAGCAGTGAAACTGCTAGCGGGCCCACCTACGAGCAGTACTTC.

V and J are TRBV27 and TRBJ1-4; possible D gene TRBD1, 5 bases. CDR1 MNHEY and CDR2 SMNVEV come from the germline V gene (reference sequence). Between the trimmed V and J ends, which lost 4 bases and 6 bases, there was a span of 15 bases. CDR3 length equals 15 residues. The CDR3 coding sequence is TGTGCCAGCAGTTCTACTATACGGGGGTATGAAAAACTGTTTTTT. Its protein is CASSSTIRGYEKLFF. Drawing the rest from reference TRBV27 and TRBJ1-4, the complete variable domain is EAQVTQNPRYLITVTGKKLTVTCSQNMNHEYMSWYRQDPGLGLRQIYYSMNVEVTDKGDVPEGYKVSRKEKRNFPLILESPSPNQTSLYFCASSSTIRGYEKLFFGSGTQLSVL.

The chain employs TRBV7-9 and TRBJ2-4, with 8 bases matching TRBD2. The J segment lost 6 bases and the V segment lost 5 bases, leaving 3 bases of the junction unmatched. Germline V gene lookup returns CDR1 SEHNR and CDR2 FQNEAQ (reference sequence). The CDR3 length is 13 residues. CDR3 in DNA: TGTGCCAGCAGCCCCGGGACTAGAAACATTCAGTACTTC. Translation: CASSPGTRNIQYF.

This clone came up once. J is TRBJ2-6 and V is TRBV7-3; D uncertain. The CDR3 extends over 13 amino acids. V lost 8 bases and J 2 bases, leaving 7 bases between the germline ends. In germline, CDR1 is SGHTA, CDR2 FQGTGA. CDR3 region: CASRPTGANVLTF. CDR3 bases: TGTGCCAGCCGTCCGACTGGGGCCAACGTCCTGACTTTC.

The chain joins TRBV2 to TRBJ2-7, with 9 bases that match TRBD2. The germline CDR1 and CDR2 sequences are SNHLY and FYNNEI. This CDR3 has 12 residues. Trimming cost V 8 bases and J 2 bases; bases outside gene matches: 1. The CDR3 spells CASGGRAYEQYF. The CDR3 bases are TGTGCCAGCGGCGGGAGGGCCTACGAGCAGTACTTC.

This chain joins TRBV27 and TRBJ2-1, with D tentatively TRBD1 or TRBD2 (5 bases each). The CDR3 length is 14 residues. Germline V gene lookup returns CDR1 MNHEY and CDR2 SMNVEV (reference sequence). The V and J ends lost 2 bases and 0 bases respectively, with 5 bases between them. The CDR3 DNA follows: TGTGCCAGCAGTTTAGGGGGCTCCTACAATGAGCAGTTCTTC. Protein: CASSLGGSYNEQFF.

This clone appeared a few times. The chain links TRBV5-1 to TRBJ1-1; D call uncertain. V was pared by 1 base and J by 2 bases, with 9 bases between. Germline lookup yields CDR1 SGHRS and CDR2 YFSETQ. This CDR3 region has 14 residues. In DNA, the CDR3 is TGCGCCAGCAGCTTGCGACGTCAAAACACTGAAGCTTTCTTT. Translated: CASSLRRQNTEAFF.

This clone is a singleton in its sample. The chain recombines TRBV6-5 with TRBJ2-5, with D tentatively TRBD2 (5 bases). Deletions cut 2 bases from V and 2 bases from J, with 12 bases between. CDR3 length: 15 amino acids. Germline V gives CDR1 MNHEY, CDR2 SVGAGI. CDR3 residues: CASSYTVGVQETQYF. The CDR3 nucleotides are TGTGCCAGCAGTTACACGGTCGGGGTTCAAGAGACCCAGTACTTC.